These 3 T cell receptor beta chains were all obtained from the same sample, sequenced in a study of regulatory T cells in long-lasting Graves disease. Sample time point: persistent/refractory GD, antithyroid drugs over 5 years with positive TRAb. The authors made the TCR library using RNA they extracted from PBMCs. According to the study, TCR beta libraries were built with iRepertoire HTBI primers and CDR3-region Arm-PCR. One entry per CDR3 protein results from TCRdb running MiXCR on the multiplex PCR reads. Of roughly 500,000 distinct CDR3 sequences listed, 20% were seen once; the top ten hold roughly 8%. Material: peripheral blood mononuclear cells (PBMCs), obtained when the disease was refractory, from a patient treated with antithyroid drugs. These receptors were taken from a female donor with Graves disease.

This clonotype has ten or more counts. This chain connects TRBV28 to TRBJ2-7, with D tentatively TRBD2 (6 bases). In germline, CDR1 is MDHEN, CDR2 SYDVKM. This CDR3 is 15 amino acids long. V lost 7 bases, J lost 0 bases, and 16 bases lay in between. The CDR3 spells CASNPQRAPSYEQYF. The CDR3 DNA is TGTGCCAGCAATCCCCAGCGGGCGCCCTCCTACGAGCAGTACTTC.

This clonotype was picked up many times. The V call is TRBV7-9, the J call TRBJ2-7; 7 bases line up with TRBD1. The V gene end was trimmed by 1 base and the J gene end by 3 bases; junction bases not matched to a gene: 6. Germline V gene sequence: CDR1 SEHNR, CDR2 FQNEAQ (reference sequence). The CDR3 extends over 15 amino acids. CDR3: CASSLEQGSSYEQYF. CDR3 nucleotide sequence: TGTGCCAGCAGCTTAGAACAGGGGAGTAGCTACGAGCAGTACTTC.

This clonotype has at least ten counts. The CDR3 DNA reads as TGTGCCAGCAGCTTGGTTTTAGGGTGGGCTTTCTTT. This sequence encodes CASSLVLGWAFF. The chain combines TRBV11-2 with TRBJ1-1; D not resolved. Trimming removed 3 bases at V and 11 bases at J, with 13 bases between. The CDR3 extends over 12 amino acids. Germline-derived CDR1 and CDR2 are SGHAT and FQNNGV. Full variable domain (missing parts from reference TRBV11-2 and TRBJ1-1): EAGVAQSPRYKIIEKRQSVAFWCNPISGHATLYWYQQILGQGPKLLIQFQNNGVVDDSQLPKDRFSAERLKGVDSTLKIQPAKLEDSAVYLCASSLVLGWAFFGQGTRLTVV.